The clone carrying this TCR beta chain was detected once. At the DNA level, this CDR3 is encoded by other sequences in the same sample as well. The sample belongs to a study of blood T cell repertoires in COVID-19. Whole-study context: PBMCs, B-cell-depleted T cells, or T cells were the source of the cDNA or gDNA that made up the material.

Germline loops: CDR1 SQVTM, CDR2 ANQGSEA. This CDR3 is 12 amino acids long. V was shortened by 4 bases and J by 2 bases, with 8 bases between the two germline ends. In the authors' workflow: Amplification from reference gene primers served as the basis for estimated nucleated cell counts. Produced via immunoSEQ multiplex PCR; TCRdb's table is partial and in-frame only. The V and J calls and clone size are taken from that table; D and trimming were inferred from the DNA. The sample holds around 230,000 clones, roughly nine tenths seen once. The rearrangement links TRBV29-1 to TRBJ1-1; D is uncertain. The sequence was obtained from a man aged 35-49 years with acute or convalescent COVID-19. The sample taken for sequencing was peripheral blood. CDR3 DNA sequence: TGCAGCGTTGCCCCAGGTAACACTGAAGCTTTCTTT. It specifies CSVAPGNTEAFF.